One and the same sample provided the 22 T cell receptor beta chains below, sequenced in a study of T cell responses to AZD1222 COVID-19 vaccine. This table comes from immunoSEQ multiplex PCR, and its TCRdb copy is limited to in-frame clones, with some not included. The sample has 150,000 or so clones, 91% seen once. The sample consisted of peripheral blood, taken 28 days after the second AZD1222 dose. All receptors derive from an adult who received the AZD1222 COVID-19 vaccine.

The rearrangement links TRBV24-1 to TRBJ1-1; D might be TRBD1 (6 bases). Germline V CDR1 and CDR2: KGHDR, SFDVKD. This CDR3 spans 13 amino acids. Trimming stripped 11 bases from V and 0 bases from J, with 12 bases between. The CDR3 here is CAKGGAMNTEAFF. The CDR3 DNA is TGTGCCAAAGGGGGGGCGATGAACACTGAAGCTTTCTTT.

This chain uses TRBV4-2 with TRBJ1-2, with 9 positions matching TRBD1. This CDR3 has 14 amino acids. Looked up from germline, CDR1 is LGHNA and CDR2 is YNFKEQ. V lost 3 bases to trimming and J lost 7 bases; unmatched junction nucleotides: 6. CDR3 protein: CASSHDPTGGGYTF. The DNA of the CDR3 is TGTGCCAGCAGCCATGACCCGACAGGGGGTGGCTACACCTTC.

V and J are TRBV9 and TRBJ1-3; D gene ambiguous. The germline CDR1 and CDR2 sequences are SGDLS and YYNGEE. This CDR3 spans 13 amino acids. Trimming took 4 bases from V and 2 from J, leaving 7 bases between them. Here the CDR3 reads CASSTNPGNTIYF. DNA of the CDR3: TGTGCCAGCAGCACAAATCCTGGAAACACCATATATTTT. The whole variable domain, filled in from reference TRBV9 and TRBJ1-3, reads DSGVTQTPKHLITATGQRVTLRCSPRSGDLSVYWYQQSLDQGLQFLIQYYNGEERAKGNILERFSAQQFPDLHSELNLSSLELGDSALYFCASSTNPGNTIYFGEGSWLTVV.

V usage is TRBV28 and J usage is TRBJ1-3; D is unresolved. The CDR3 sequence is 15 residues long. Germline V gene data show CDR1 as MDHEN and CDR2 as SYDVKM. V gave up 5 bases and J gave up 0 bases, with 11 bases separating them. CDR3 region: CASSPRPHSGNTIYF. In DNA, the CDR3 is TGTGCCAGCAGTCCTCGACCCCACTCTGGAAACACCATATATTTT.

The genes are TRBV12-3 or TRBV12-4 and TRBJ1-5; D is unclear. The CDR3 runs to 13 residues. The germline V and J ends were trimmed by 7 bases and 7 bases, with 14 bases remaining between them. CDR3 residues: CASTSGPGQPQHF. CDR3 nucleotide sequence: TGTGCCAGCACCTCCGGACCGGGGCAGCCCCAGCATTTT.

This clone was detected once. This chain connects TRBV6-4 to TRBJ2-1; TRBD2 agrees at 9 bases. This CDR3 has 15 amino acids. CDR1 is MRHNA, CDR2 SNTAGT, per germline. V lost 0 bases, J lost 6 bases, and 3 bases stayed unmatched. The CDR3 is CASSDSLAGSNEQFF. The CDR3 DNA sequence: TGTGCCAGCAGTGACTCGCTAGCGGGATCCAATGAGCAGTTCTTC.

The V call is TRBV28, the J call TRBJ2-2; possibly TRBD2 for D (5 bases). V gave up 3 bases and J gave up 2 bases, with 10 bases separating them. Germline V gene sequence: CDR1 MDHEN, CDR2 SYDVKM. CDR3 length equals 15 residues. CDR3 bases: TGTGCCAGCAGTTTTCTAGCAGGAAACACCGGGGAGCTGTTTTTT. It encodes CASSFLAGNTGELFF.

The V gene is TRBV5-5, the J gene TRBJ1-1; D not resolved. The germline V gene has CDR1 SGHKS and CDR2 YYEKEE (reference sequence). The CDR3 loop spans 15 amino acids. Trimming left V 0 bases short and J 1 base short, with 10 bases between. The CDR3 sequence is CASSLGGAQNTEAFF. In DNA, the CDR3 is TGTGCCAGCAGCTTGGGGGGTGCTCAGAACACTGAAGCTTTCTTT.

CDR3 in DNA: TGTGCCAGCAGCGTCGGGACAGGAAGCTCCTACGAGCAGTACTTC. Translating gives CASSVGTGSSYEQYF. This sequence joins TRBV9 and TRBJ2-7; 8 bases are a match to TRBD1. The germline CDR1 and CDR2 sequences are SGDLS and YYNGEE. This CDR3 is 15 amino acids long. After removal of 2 bases from V and 0 bases from J, the junction contained 4 bases not matched to a gene.

This clone appeared a few times. This sequence joins TRBV10-3 and TRBJ2-5; D is possibly TRBD1 (6 bases). The V gene's germline CDR1 is ENHRY and CDR2 SYGVKD. The CDR3 extends over 14 amino acids. V was shortened by 6 bases and J by 2 bases, with 13 bases between the two germline ends. Here the CDR3 DNA reads TGTGCCATCAGCGAAACAGGGTATCAAGAGACCCAGTACTTC. Translating gives CAISETGYQETQYF.

J is TRBJ2-1 and V is TRBV20-1; TRBD2 aligns across 8 bases. The CDR3 extends over 16 amino acids. V dropped 3 bases and J dropped 6; count of bases not matched to a gene: 13. CDR1 and CDR2 from the germline V gene are DFQATT and SNEGSKA (reference sequence). The CDR3 sequence: CSASRVSGGITNEQFF. CDR3 nucleotide sequence: TGCAGTGCTAGTCGCGTCAGCGGGGGCATTACCAATGAGCAGTTCTTC.

The rearrangement uses TRBV30 and TRBJ2-7; the match to TRBD2 covers 7 bases. V shed 2 bases, J shed 1 base, and the junction held 5 bases outside the gene matches. The CDR3 is made up of 14 amino acids. CDR1 GTSNPN and CDR2 SVGIG come from the germline V gene (reference sequence). CDR3 in DNA: TGTGCCTGGAGTCCCCCAGCGGGATCCTACGAGCAGTACTTC. This encodes CAWSPPAGSYEQYF.

This sequence joins TRBV3-1 (or the pseudogene TRBV3-2) and TRBJ2-3; D call uncertain. Germline V gene sequence: CDR1 LGHDT, CDR2 YNNKEL (reference sequence). CDR3 length: 15 amino acids. The V end lost 8 bases, the J end lost 3 bases, and 18 bases lay between the germline ends. Written as DNA, the CDR3 is TGTGCCAGCGGATACTCTCCTGCCGGGACAGATACGCAGTATTTT. This sequence encodes CASGYSPAGTDTQYF.

The chain employs TRBV5-1 and TRBJ2-3; D is ambiguous. This CDR3 has 15 residues. CDR1 SGHRS and CDR2 YFSETQ come from the germline V gene. V dropped 0 bases and J dropped 1 base, with 9 bases sitting between them. The CDR3 region is CASSLGPSGTDTQYF. CDR3 sequence (DNA): TGCGCCAGCAGCTTGGGACCCAGCGGCACAGATACGCAGTATTTT.

This clone was recorded only once. V usage is TRBV12-5 and J usage is TRBJ1-4; D is undetermined. The CDR3 totals 15 residues. V lost 3 bases to trimming and J lost 8 bases, with 16 bases between them. Germline V gene lookup returns CDR1 LGHNT and CDR2 FRNRAP. CDR3 DNA sequence: TGTGCTAGTGGTTTCAATGCGGTAGATATCGAAAAACTGTTTTTT. Translation: CASGFNAVDIEKLFF.

This rearrangement joins TRBV2 to TRBJ2-3; D not resolved. The germline V gene encodes CDR1 SNHLY and CDR2 FYNNEI. The length of the CDR3 is 12 residues. Between the trimmed V and J ends, which lost 5 bases and 4 bases, there was a span of 7 bases. CDR3 protein: CASSLNADTQYF. The DNA of the CDR3 is TGTGCCAGCAGTCTAAATGCAGATACGCAGTATTTT.

The chain uses TRBV29-1 and TRBJ1-6; possible D gene TRBD1, 5 bases. The ends were cut back, 6 bases at V and 3 bases at J, with 9 bases in the middle. The germline CDR1 and CDR2 sequences are SQVTM and ANQGSEA. The CDR3 has 13 residues. The CDR3 protein is CSVQQGYNSPLHF. CDR3 DNA sequence: TGCAGCGTGCAGCAGGGCTATAATTCACCCCTCCACTTT.

The V gene is TRBV28, the J gene TRBJ2-1; 7 nucleotides align to TRBD1. The J segment lost 7 bases and the V segment lost 7 bases, leaving 7 bases of the junction unmatched. The CDR3 contains 13 residues. The germline V gene has CDR1 MDHEN and CDR2 SYDVKM. CDR3 in amino acids: CASIDRVGNEQFF. CDR3 coding DNA: TGTGCCAGCATTGACAGGGTCGGGAATGAGCAGTTCTTC.

This rearrangement joins TRBV7-2 to TRBJ1-3, with D perhaps TRBD1 (5 bases). V lost 2 bases to trimming and J lost 7 bases, with 15 bases between them. This CDR3 has 15 residues. Germline-derived CDR1 and CDR2 are SGHTA and FQGNSA. CDR3 in amino acids: CASSLNGHARNTIYF. CDR3 coding DNA: TGTGCCAGCAGCTTAAATGGACACGCTCGGAACACCATATATTTT.

The gene calls are TRBV5-4 and TRBJ1-2; D may be TRBD1 (6 bases). This CDR3 contains 13 residues. Trimming removed 1 base at V and 8 bases at J, with 12 bases between. Germline lookup yields CDR1 SGHNT and CDR2 YYREEE (reference sequence). The CDR3 is CASSLSQGRGYTF. CDR3 bases: TGTGCCAGCAGCTTGTCTCAGGGGAGAGGCTACACCTTC. Together with reference TRBV5-4 and TRBJ1-2, the CDR3 gives the full variable domain: ETGVTQSPTHLIKTRGQQVTLRCSSQSGHNTVSWYQQALGQGPQFIFQYYREEENGRGNFPPRFSGLQFPNYSSELNVNALELDDSALYLCASSLSQGRGYTFGSGTRLTVV.

The rearrangement uses TRBV19 and TRBJ1-2; D ambiguous. The germline CDR1 and CDR2 sequences are LNHDA and SQIVND (reference sequence). The CDR3 is made up of 12 amino acids. Between the trimmed V and J ends, which lost 5 bases and 7 bases, there was a span of 11 bases. CDR3 residues: CASSPQLFGYTF. Written as DNA, the CDR3 is TGTGCCAGTAGTCCACAGCTCTTTGGCTACACCTTC.

The gene calls are TRBV5-1 and TRBJ1-4; D uncertain. This CDR3 region has 15 residues. V was clipped by 2 bases and J by 4 bases, with 12 bases between them. Germline CDR1 is SGHRS and CDR2 is YFSETQ. The CDR3: CASSLNKQYNEKLFF. CDR3 nucleotides: TGCGCCAGCAGCTTAAACAAACAGTATAATGAAAAACTGTTTTTT.